The 7 T cell receptor beta chains given below trace back to one sample, sequenced in a study of regulatory T cells in long-lasting Graves disease. CDR3 regions were amplified by Arm-PCR using iRepertoire HTBI primers to build TCR beta libraries. TCRdb recomputed calls from the multiplex PCR reads with MiXCR, one row per CDR3 protein. The sample holds 400,000 to 500,000 distinct CDR3 sequences, approximately 16% seen once. The time point: newly diagnosed GD, antithyroid drugs for less than 3 months. PBMCs provided the RNA from which the TCR library was made. These records were also assigned to another study, of T cells in Graves' hyperthyroidism and ophthalmopathy.

This sample comprised peripheral blood mononuclear cells (PBMCs), obtained at new diagnosis, from a patient treated with antithyroid drugs. These TCRs come from a woman aged 25 to 39 with Graves disease.

This clonotype occurred many times. The chain combines TRBV20-1 with TRBJ1-2; possible D gene TRBD1, 6 bases. V lost 6 bases and J 3 bases, leaving 11 bases between the germline ends. The CDR3 runs to 12 residues. Germline V lookup: CDR1 DFQATT, CDR2 SNEGSKA (reference sequence). The CDR3 DNA follows: TGCAGTGCGTCACAGGGCGACTATGGCTACACCTTC. Translation gives CSASQGDYGYTF.

In this sample, this clonotype turned up a few times. This likely reflects a read error, since a far larger clone is one base away. The chain is built from TRBV28 and TRBJ2-5; TRBD2 matches 8 bases. The end of the DNA fits TRBJ2-1 better, so the J call may be wrong. The germline V gene has CDR1 MDHEN and CDR2 SYDVKM. The CDR3 totals 15 residues. The CDR3 bases are TGTGCCAGCTCCGGGAGGGGAGACACCTACAATAAGCAGTTCTTC. Its translation: CASSGRGDTYNKQFF.

This clonotype showed up just a few times. V is TRBV6-2 or TRBV6-3 and J is TRBJ2-7; D is possibly TRBD2 (6 bases). V gave up 8 bases and J gave up 3 bases, with 17 bases separating them. The germline CDR1 and CDR2 sequences are MNHEY and SVGEGT. The CDR3 covers 14 residues. DNA of the CDR3: TGTGCCAGCCGACGTGATGGGGGGATCTACGAGCAGTACTTC. This gives the protein CASRRDGGIYEQYF.

In its sample, this clonotype was seen many times. The chain uses TRBV28 and TRBJ1-5; D not certain. The CDR3 consists of 15 residues. CDR1 MDHEN and CDR2 SYDVKM come from the germline V gene. The V end was cut by 7 bases, the J end by 1 base, with 14 bases between. The DNA of the CDR3 is TGTGCCAGCACGAAATGGGGTATCAGCAATCAGCCCCAGCATTTT. The encoded protein is CASTKWGISNQPQHF.

Written as DNA, the CDR3 is TGTGCCAGCAGCTTGGACAGGGGGGGCTATGGCTACACCTTC. Translating it yields CASSLDRGGYGYTF. V and J are TRBV5-4 and TRBJ1-2; TRBD1 aligns across 8 bases. This CDR3 region has 14 residues. Germline CDR1 SGHNT, CDR2 YYREEE (reference sequence). J was trimmed by 4 bases and V by 0 bases; bases with no gene match: 2.

The chain combines TRBV20-1 with TRBJ2-5; 8 bases match TRBD2. The CDR3 consists of 13 residues. The germline CDR1 and CDR2 sequences are DFQATT and SNEGSKA (reference sequence). The J segment lost 5 bases and the V segment lost 6 bases, leaving 8 bases of the junction unmatched. The DNA for the CDR3 is TGCAGTGCGTCCTCGGGGGGGGCGGAGACCCAGTACTTC. This translates into CSASSGGAETQYF.

This clonotype was observed at least ten times. This chain links TRBV7-6 with TRBJ1-1; D is ambiguous. The V gene's germline CDR1 is SGHVS and CDR2 FNYEAQ. Trimming took off 5 bases at V and 1 base at J, with 14 bases between the two ends. The CDR3 has 15 amino acids. The CDR3 coding sequence is TGTGCCAGCAGCCACGGAAGGCAGGCGAACACTGAAGCTTTCTTT. Its protein is CASSHGRQANTEAFF.